Listed below are T cell receptor beta chains from one sample, sequenced in a study of blood T cell repertoires in COVID-19. This table comes from immunoSEQ multiplex PCR, and its TCRdb copy is limited to in-frame clones, with some not included. Of approximately 97,000 clones in the sample, around 73% were seen once. Material: peripheral blood. The source of these receptors is a man aged 55 to 70 with active or convalescent COVID-19. Each CDR3 is given with its conserved first and last residue. A D gene is named only where the DNA matches it firmly. The size field is filled for only some rows; it gives once, few, many or a size class.

TRBJ1-2 TRBV29-1 . TRBD1 CSGGDRGAYGYTF TGCAGCGGGGGGGACAGGGGGGCGTATGGCTACACCTTC
TRBJ2-1 TRBV27 few . CASSLRGLPNEQFF TGTGCCAGCAGTTTACGGGGACTGCCCAATGAGCAGTTCTTC
TRBJ1-2 TRBV5-1 . . CASSPGRDYGYTF TGCGCCAGCAGCCCTGGGCGAGACTATGGCTACACCTTC
TRBJ1-1 TRBV27 . TRBD1 CASSSNFGTGEAFF TGTGCCAGCAGTTCCAATTTCGGGACAGGTGAAGCTTTCTTT
TRBJ1-4 TRBV28 . . CASSFLQTNEKLFF TGTGCCAGCAGTTTTTTACAGACTAATGAAAAACTGTTTTTT
TRBJ1-2 TRBV7-2 once . CASNPPGTNYGYTF TGTGCCAGCAACCCCCCCGGGACTAACTATGGCTACACCTTC
TRBJ2-1 TRBV10-1 . . CASSDLLEGRNEQFF TGCGCCAGCAGTGATTTGCTGGAGGGCCGGAATGAGCAGTTCTTC
TRBJ1-2 TRBV6-5 . . CASQDRDGSYGYTF TGTGCCAGCCAAGATAGGGACGGGAGCTATGGCTACACCTTC
TRBJ2-3 TRBV13 . TRBD2 CASSLASGRAPTDTQYF TGTGCCAGCAGCCTCGCAAGCGGGAGGGCCCCCACAGATACGCAGTATTTT
TRBJ2-3 TRBV5-3 . . CARSFLFDRDQGKQSGDTQYF TGTGCCAGAAGCTTCTTGTTCGACCGGGACCAGGGGAAACAGTCGGGAGATACGCAGTATTTT
TRBJ1-1 TRBV10-1 . . CASSDTPSGTEAFF TGCGCCAGCAGTGATACTCCCAGCGGGACTGAAGCTTTCTTT
TRBJ2-3 TRBV5-4 . . CASRRDGSTDTQYF TGTGCCAGCAGGCGGGACGGATCGACAGATACGCAGTATTTT
TRBJ1-2 TRBV18 . . CASSVGQGSYGYTF TGTGCCAGCTCCGTGGGGCAGGGGAGTTATGGCTACACCTTC
TRBJ2-5 TRBV9 . . CASSDPGRSRETQYF TGTGCCAGCAGCGACCCGGGTCGATCGAGGGAGACCCAGTACTTC
TRBJ1-2 TRBV5-1 . . CASSLGQGSVYGYTF TGCGCCAGCAGCTTGGGTCAGGGGTCGGTCTATGGCTACACCTTC
TRBJ2-1 TRBV7-9 once TRBD2 CASSPRTSGPYNEQFF TGTGCCAGCAGCCCCCGGACTAGCGGTCCCTACAATGAGCAGTTCTTC
TRBJ1-6 TRBV24-1 . . CATSGGSVNSPLHF TGTGCCACCAGTGGCGGTTCAGTGAATTCACCCCTCCACTTT
TRBJ1-2 TRBV9 . . CASSVWEGSYGYTF TGTGCCAGCAGCGTCTGGGAGGGCAGCTATGGCTACACCTTC
TRBJ1-1 TRBV25-1 . TRBD1 CASSEWGTGRTEAFF TGTGCCAGCAGTGAATGGGGGACAGGGAGGACTGAAGCTTTCTTT
TRBJ2-4 TRBV5-1 . TRBD2 CASSLMVAGGRQAKNIQYF TGCGCCAGCAGCTTGATGGTAGCGGGAGGGCGACAAGCCAAAAACATTCAGTACTTC
TRBJ1-6 TRBV3-1/TRBV3-2 . . CASSQDMAGGPLHF TGTGCCAGCAGCCAAGATATGGCGGGAGGACCCCTCCACTTT
TRBJ1-1 TRBV14 few . CASSSNSPSPQF TGTGCCAGCAGCTCAAATTCGCCCTCACCACAGTTT
TRBJ1-6 TRBV7-9 few TRBD1 CASTFRDRGSPLHF TGTGCCAGCACCTTCCGGGACAGGGGTTCACCCCTCCACTTT
TRBJ1-6 TRBV28 . TRBD1 CASRQQGGFSNSPLHF TGTGCCAGCAGGCAACAGGGGGGTTTTAGTAATTCACCCCTCCACTTT
TRBJ1-2 TRBV4-3 . TRBD1 CASSQETTGAFYGYTF TGCGCCAGCAGCCAAGAAACGACAGGGGCGTTCTATGGCTACACCTTC
TRBJ2-7 TRBV28 . . CASSLSSYEQYF TGTGCCAGCAGTTTGTCTTCCTACGAGCAGTACTTC
TRBJ2-2 TRBV24-1 few TRBD1 CATSDPGTGPGELFF TGTGCCACCAGTGACCCCGGGACAGGGCCCGGGGAGCTGTTTTTT
TRBJ1-2 TRBV9 . . CASSGGQLRDYGYTF TGTGCCAGCAGCGGGGGACAACTTAGGGACTATGGCTACACCTTC
TRBJ2-1 TRBV18 . TRBD2 CASSPGLENEQFF TGTGCCAGCTCACCGGGACTAGAAAATGAGCAGTTCTTC
TRBJ2-3 TRBV24-1 . . CATSGLGGVHSTDTQYF TGTGCCACCAGTGGTCTGGGGGGAGTGCATAGCACAGATACGCAGTATTTT